The clone carrying this TCR beta chain showed up just a few times. A single record per CDR3 protein comes from TCRdb applying MiXCR to the RT-PCR reads. The data hold roughly 620,000 distinct CDR3 sequences, with approximately 10% observed a single time. This sample is part of a study of response to subunit inactivated influenza vaccine. Trimming at V came to 5 bases and at J to 7 bases, leaving 11 bases not matched to a gene. The CDR3 runs to 14 residues. Per germline, CDR1 SGHVS and CDR2 FNYEAQ. The sample was also reused in another study, on T cells expressing NK-cell markers. From that report: 5'RACE template switching built TCR beta cDNA with unique molecular identifiers. Underlying the TCR beta repertoires were sorted CD3+CD56+NKG2C+, CD3+CD56+NKG2C- and CD3+CD56-NKG2C+ T cells. An anti-gamma-delta TCR antibody restricted sorting to alpha-beta TCR T cells in several experiments. Dominant NKG2C+ clonotypes made up roughly 1.0-8% of CD8+ T cells in roughly six donors.

The specimen comprised PBMCs from blood, sampled on the day of vaccination. This sequence originates from a man aged 50 or older who received an inactivated influenza vaccine. This chain links TRBV7-6 with TRBJ2-7; 7 bases align to TRBD1. For the CDR3, the DNA is TGTGCCAGCAGCGAGGGACAGTCTGTAAGGGAGCAGTACTTC. Protein sequence: CASSEGQSVREQYF.